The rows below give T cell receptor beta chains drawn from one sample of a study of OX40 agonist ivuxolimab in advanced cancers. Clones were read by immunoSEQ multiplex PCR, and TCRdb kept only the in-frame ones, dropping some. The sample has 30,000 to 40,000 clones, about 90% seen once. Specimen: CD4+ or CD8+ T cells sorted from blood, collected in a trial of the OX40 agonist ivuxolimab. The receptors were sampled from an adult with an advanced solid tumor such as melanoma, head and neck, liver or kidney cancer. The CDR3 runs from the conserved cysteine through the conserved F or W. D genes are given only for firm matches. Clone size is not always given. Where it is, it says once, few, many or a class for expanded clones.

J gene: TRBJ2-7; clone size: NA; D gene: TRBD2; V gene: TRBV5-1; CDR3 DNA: TGCGCCAGCACCGTGCGGGGGGGCTCCTACGAGCAGTACTTC; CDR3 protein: CASTVRGGSYEQYF
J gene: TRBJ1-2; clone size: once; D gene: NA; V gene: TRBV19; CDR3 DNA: TGTGCCAGTAGCCCCCGGGACAACTATGGCTACACCTTC; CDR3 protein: CASSPRDNYGYTF
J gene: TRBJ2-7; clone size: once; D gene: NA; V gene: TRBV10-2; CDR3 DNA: TGCGCCAGCAGTGCGGCGGGACAGCAATACGAGCAGTACTTC; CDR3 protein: CASSAAGQQYEQYF
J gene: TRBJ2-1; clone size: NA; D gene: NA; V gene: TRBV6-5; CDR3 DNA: TGTGCCAGCAGTCAACCTAGCGATGAGCAGTTCTTC; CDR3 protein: CASSQPSDEQFF
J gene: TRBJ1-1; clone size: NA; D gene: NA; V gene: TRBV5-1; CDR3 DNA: TGCGCCAGCAGCCCCCATGCGCAGTCAACCCACACTGAAGCTTTCTTT; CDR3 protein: CASSPHAQSTHTEAFF
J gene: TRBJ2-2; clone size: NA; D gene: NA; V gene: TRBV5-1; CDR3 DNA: TGCGCCAGCAGCGTGAAAGGGGCCGGGGAGCTGTTTTTT; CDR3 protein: CASSVKGAGELFF
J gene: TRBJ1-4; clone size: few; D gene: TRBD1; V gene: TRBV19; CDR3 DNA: TGTGCCAGTACCCCGGGACAGGGGATAGGAAAACTGTTTTTT; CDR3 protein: CASTPGQGIGKLFF
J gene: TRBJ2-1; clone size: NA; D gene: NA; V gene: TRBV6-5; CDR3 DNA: TGTGCCAGCAGTTATAAATGGCCTAAGAATGAGCAGTTCTTC; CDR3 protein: CASSYKWPKNEQFF
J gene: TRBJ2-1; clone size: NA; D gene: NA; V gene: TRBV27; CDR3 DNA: TGTGCCAGCAGTCCCACGAGGGGGGACTACAATGAGCAGTTCTTC; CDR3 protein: CASSPTRGDYNEQFF
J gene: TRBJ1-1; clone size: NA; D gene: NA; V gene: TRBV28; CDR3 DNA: TGTGCCAGCAGTTTGAGTGGCAGGGAAATCACTGAAGCTTTCTTT; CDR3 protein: CASSLSGREITEAFF
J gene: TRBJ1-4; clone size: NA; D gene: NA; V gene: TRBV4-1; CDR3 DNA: TGCGCCAGCAGCCAAGAGGAAGTGGCCGGGATCGAAAAACTGTTTTTT; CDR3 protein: CASSQEEVAGIEKLFF
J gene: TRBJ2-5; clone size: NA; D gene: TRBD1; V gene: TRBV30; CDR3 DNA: TGTGCCTGGGATACCGGGACAGGGATGGAGACCCAGTACTTC; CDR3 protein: CAWDTGTGMETQYF
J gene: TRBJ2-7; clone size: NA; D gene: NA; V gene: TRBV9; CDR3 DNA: TGTGCCAGCAGCGCCCGGGCTGCGGACTACGAGCAGTACTTC; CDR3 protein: CASSARAADYEQYF
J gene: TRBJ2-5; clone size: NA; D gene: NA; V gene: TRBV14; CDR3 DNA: TGTGCCAGCAGCTGGGCGACCGGAGAGACCCAGTACTTC; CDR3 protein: CASSWATGETQYF
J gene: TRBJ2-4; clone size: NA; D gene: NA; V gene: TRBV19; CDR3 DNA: TGTGCCAGTAGTATATCGCCCTTAGCCAAAAACATTCAGTACTTC; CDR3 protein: CASSISPLAKNIQYF
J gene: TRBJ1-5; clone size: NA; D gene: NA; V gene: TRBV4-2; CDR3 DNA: TGTGCCAGCAGCCAATTAAGTGCGGGGGCTGGGTGGCAGCCCCAGCATTTT; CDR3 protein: CASSQLSAGAGWQPQHF
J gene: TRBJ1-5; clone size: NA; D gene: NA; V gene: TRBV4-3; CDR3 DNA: TGCGCCAGCAGCCACTCCCGTGGGGAGGAGCCCCAGCATTTT; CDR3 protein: CASSHSRGEEPQHF
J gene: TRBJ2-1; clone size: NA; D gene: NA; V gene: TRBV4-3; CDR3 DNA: TGCGCCAGCAGCCAACTTAGGGATGAGCAGTTCTTC; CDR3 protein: CASSQLRDEQFF
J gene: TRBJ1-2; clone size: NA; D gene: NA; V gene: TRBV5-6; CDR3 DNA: TGTGCCAGCAGCTTGGTACTTCTAAGTAGACATGGCTACACCTTC; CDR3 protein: CASSLVLLSRHGYTF
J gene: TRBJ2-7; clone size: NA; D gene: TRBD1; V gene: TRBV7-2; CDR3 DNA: TGTGCCAGCAGCTTAGGTTGGGACAGGGGGCGGGGATACGAGCAGTACTTC; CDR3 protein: CASSLGWDRGRGYEQYF
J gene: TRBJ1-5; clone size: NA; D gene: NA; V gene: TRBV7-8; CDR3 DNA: TGTGCCAGCTTTTCAGGTCTTCAGCCCCAGCATTTT; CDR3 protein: CASFSGLQPQHF
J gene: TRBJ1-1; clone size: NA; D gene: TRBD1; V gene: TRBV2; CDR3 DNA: TGTGCCAGCAGTCGGACAGGGAACACTGAAGCTTTCTTT; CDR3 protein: CASSRTGNTEAFF
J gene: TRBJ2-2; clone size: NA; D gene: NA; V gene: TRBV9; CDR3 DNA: TGTGCCAGCGGTCACGGAGGCGGGGAGCTGTTTTTT; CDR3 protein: CASGHGGGELFF
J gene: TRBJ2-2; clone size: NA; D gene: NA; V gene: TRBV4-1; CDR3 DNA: TGCGCCAGCAGCCAAGAGCCTAAGGGCACCGGGGAGCTGTTTTTT; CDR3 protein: CASSQEPKGTGELFF
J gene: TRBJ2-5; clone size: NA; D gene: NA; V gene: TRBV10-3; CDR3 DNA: TGTGCCATCAGCCCGAGGGGGGGCGGACGAGAGACCCAGTACTTC; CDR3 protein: CAISPRGGGRETQYF
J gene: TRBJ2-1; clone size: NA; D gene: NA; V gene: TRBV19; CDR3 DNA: TGTGCCAGTAAGGGGCATGTCAGGGATGACTACAATGAGCAGTTCTTC; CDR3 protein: CASKGHVRDDYNEQFF
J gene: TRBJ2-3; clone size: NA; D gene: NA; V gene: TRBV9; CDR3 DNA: TGTGCCAGCAGCGTAGGCAGCTCACCAAGCACAGATACGCAGTATTTT; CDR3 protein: CASSVGSSPSTDTQYF
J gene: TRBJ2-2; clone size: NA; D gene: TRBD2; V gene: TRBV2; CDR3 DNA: TGTGCCAGCAGTGTGGCTAGCGGGGGGGCGGACACCGGGGAGCTGTTTTTT; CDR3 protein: CASSVASGGADTGELFF
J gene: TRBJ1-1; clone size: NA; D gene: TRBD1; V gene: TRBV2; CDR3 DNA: TGTGCCAGCAGCCAGGGGGCTTGGGACACTGAAGCTTTCTTT; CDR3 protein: CASSQGAWDTEAFF
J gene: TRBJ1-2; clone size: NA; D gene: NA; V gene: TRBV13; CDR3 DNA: TGTGCCAGCTCCTCCGGGGGCTATGGCTACACCTTC; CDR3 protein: CASSSGGYGYTF
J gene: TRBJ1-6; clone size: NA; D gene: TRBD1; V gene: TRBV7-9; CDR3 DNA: TGTGCCAGCAGCTCGCAGACAGGGGGCGTCGGTAATTCACCCCTCCACTTT; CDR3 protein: CASSSQTGGVGNSPLHF
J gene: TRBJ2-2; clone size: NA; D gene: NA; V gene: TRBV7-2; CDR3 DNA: TGTGCCAGCTCACCAAACACCGGGGAGCTGTTTTTT; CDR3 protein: CASSPNTGELFF
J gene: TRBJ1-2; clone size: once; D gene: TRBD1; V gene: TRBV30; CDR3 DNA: TGTGCCTGGAGTGCAGGGGGGGACTATGGCTACACCTTC; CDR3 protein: CAWSAGGDYGYTF
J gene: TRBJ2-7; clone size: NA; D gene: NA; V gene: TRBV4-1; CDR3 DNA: TGCGCCAGCAGCCAAGGGGCCGGGGCGGCCTACGAGCAGTACTTC; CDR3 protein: CASSQGAGAAYEQYF
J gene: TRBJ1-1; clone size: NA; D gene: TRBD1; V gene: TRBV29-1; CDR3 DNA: TGCAGCGTTGAAGGAGGGGGCGCAGGGACTGAAGCTTTCTTT; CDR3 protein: CSVEGGGAGTEAFF
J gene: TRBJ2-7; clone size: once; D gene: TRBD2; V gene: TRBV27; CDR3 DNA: TGTGCCAGCAGTTCGATGACTAGCGGGGGGGACTGGCAGTACTTC; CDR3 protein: CASSSMTSGGDWQYF
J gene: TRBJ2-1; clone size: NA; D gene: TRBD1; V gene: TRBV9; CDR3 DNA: TGTGCCAGCAGCCTCGGGACAGGGGGAAATGAGCAGTTCTTC; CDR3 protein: CASSLGTGGNEQFF
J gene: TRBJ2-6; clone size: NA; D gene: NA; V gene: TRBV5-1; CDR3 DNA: TGCGCCAGCATGGGCGGGCGCTCTGGGGCCAACGTCCTGACTTTC; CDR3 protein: CASMGGRSGANVLTF
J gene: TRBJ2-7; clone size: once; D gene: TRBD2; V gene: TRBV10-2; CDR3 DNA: TGCGCCAGCAGTGAGCCTACTAGCGGGTCCTACGAGCAGTACTTC; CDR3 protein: CASSEPTSGSYEQYF
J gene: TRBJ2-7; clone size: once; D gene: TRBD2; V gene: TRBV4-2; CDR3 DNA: TGTGCCAGCAGCCATGCTAGCGGGCCAGCCTACGAGCAGTACTTC; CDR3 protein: CASSHASGPAYEQYF
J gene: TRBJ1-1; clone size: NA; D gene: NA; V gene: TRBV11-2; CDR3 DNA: TGTGCCAGCAGCTTCCTTTTGCGCGGGACTGAAGCTTTCTTT; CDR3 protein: CASSFLLRGTEAFF
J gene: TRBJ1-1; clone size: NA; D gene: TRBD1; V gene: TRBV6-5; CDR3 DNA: TGTGCCAGCAGCCCGGACAGGTTCACTGAAGCTTTCTTT; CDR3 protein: CASSPDRFTEAFF
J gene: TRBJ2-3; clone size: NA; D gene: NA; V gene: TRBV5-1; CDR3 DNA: TGCGCCAGCAGCTTAATCGGGGGCACAGATACGCAGTATTTT; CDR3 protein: CASSLIGGTDTQYF
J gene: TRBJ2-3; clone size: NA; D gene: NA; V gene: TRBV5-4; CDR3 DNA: TGTGCCAGCAGCGATGGGTGGGCAGGGTTTGGCACAGATACGCAGTATTTT; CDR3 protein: CASSDGWAGFGTDTQYF
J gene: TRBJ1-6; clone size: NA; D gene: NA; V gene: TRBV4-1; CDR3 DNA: TGCGCCAGCAGCCAAGGTAGGAATTCACCCCTCCACTTT; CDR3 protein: CASSQGRNSPLHF
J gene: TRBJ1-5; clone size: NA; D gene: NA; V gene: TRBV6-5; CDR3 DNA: TGTGCCAGCAGTCATCAGCCCCAGCATTTT; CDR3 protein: CASSHQPQHF
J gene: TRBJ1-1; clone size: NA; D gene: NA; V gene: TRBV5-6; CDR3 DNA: TGTGCCAGCAGCTTGGGTGTGGGCACTGAAGCTTTCTTT; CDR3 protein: CASSLGVGTEAFF
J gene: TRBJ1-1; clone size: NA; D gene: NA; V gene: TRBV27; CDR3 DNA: TGTGCCAGCAGTTTATTGGATGGAACTGAAGCTTTCTTT; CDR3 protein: CASSLLDGTEAFF
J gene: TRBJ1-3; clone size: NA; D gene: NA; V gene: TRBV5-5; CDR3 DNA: TGTGCCAGCAGCTTCGGGGGTTCGGTCGCTGGAAACACCATATATTTT; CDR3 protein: CASSFGGSVAGNTIYF
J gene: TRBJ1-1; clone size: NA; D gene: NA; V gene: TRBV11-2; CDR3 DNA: TGTGCCAGCAGCTTAGGAGGTGGTGACACTGAAGCTTTCTTT; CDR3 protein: CASSLGGGDTEAFF
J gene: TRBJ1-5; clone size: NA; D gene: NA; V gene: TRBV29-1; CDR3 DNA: TGCAGCGTTGAAGAAGGTAGAGGGCTAGGTCAGCCCCAGCATTTT; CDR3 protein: CSVEEGRGLGQPQHF
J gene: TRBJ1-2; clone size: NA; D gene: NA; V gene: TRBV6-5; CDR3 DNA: TGTGCCAGCAGATTTGACGGCAACTATGGCTACACCTTC; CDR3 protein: CASRFDGNYGYTF
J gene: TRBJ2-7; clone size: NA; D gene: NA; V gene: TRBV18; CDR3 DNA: TGTGCCAGCTCAGGGGGGACCCAGCAGTACTTC; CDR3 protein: CASSGGTQQYF
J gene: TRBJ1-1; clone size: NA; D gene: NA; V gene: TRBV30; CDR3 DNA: TGTGCCTGGAGTGAGGGGGGAGTGAACACTGAAGCTTTCTTT; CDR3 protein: CAWSEGGVNTEAFF
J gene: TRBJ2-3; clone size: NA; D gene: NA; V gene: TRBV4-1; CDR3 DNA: TGCGCCAGCAGCCAATACGAAGATGGAGATACGCAGTATTTT; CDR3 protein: CASSQYEDGDTQYF